Following are 28 T cell receptor beta chains from one sample sequenced in a study of glioma-infiltrating T cells after dendritic cell vaccination. The table came from immunoSEQ multiplex PCR; TCRdb's copy has only in-frame clones and leaves some out. Here the sample spans tens of thousands of clones, around 80% being singletons. Sequenced here: blood, sampled before dendritic cell vaccination. The receptors here all came from a human donor with glioblastoma.

This clone appeared a single time. The rearrangement joins TRBV6-4 to TRBJ2-1; TRBD2 matches at 11 bases. CDR3 size: 15 residues. Germline loops: CDR1 MRHNA, CDR2 SNTAGT. Trimming cost V 6 bases and J 1 base; bases outside gene matches: 2. The CDR3 spells CASSRTSGSYNEQFF. In DNA form, the CDR3 reads TGTGCCAGCAGCCGGACTAGCGGGTCCTACAATGAGCAGTTCTTC.

Comments on this clone: The sample has other DNA sequences that encode this CDR3 too. This chain joins TRBV29-1 and TRBJ1-5; 8 bases fit TRBD1. Trimming cost V 6 bases and J 2 bases; bases outside gene matches: 6. The CDR3 has 14 amino acids. The germline V gene has CDR1 SQVTM and CDR2 ANQGSEA. In DNA form, the CDR3 reads TGCAGCGTCCGACAGGGGCCCGGCAATCAGCCCCAGCATTTT. Encoded protein: CSVRQGPGNQPQHF.

The V gene is TRBV6-5, the J gene TRBJ1-2; D uncertain. Germline V gene sequence: CDR1 MNHEY, CDR2 SVGAGI. The V gene lost 6 bases and the J gene lost 6 bases, with 11 bases spanning the gap. This CDR3 has 12 amino acids. CDR3 coding DNA: TGTGCCAGCAGACTCAAGAACCATGGCTACACCTTC. This sequence encodes CASRLKNHGYTF.

The gene calls are TRBV29-1 and TRBJ1-2; 9 bases are shared with TRBD1. This CDR3 has 14 residues. The J segment lost 6 bases and the V segment lost 1 base, leaving 6 bases of the junction unmatched. Germline lookup yields CDR1 SQVTM and CDR2 ANQGSEA. Here the CDR3 reads CSVEGGQGMNGYTF. Written as DNA, the CDR3 is TGCAGCGTTGAAGGAGGACAGGGGATGAATGGCTACACCTTC.

CDR3 bases: TGCAGCGTTGAGGGAGGTGCCTACGAGCAGTACTTC. It codes for CSVEGGAYEQYF. The gene calls are TRBV29-1 and TRBJ2-7, with D possibly matching TRBD2 (6 bases). The germline V and J ends were trimmed by 3 bases and 2 bases, with 8 bases remaining between them. The CDR3 is 12 residues long. CDR1 is SQVTM and CDR2 is ANQGSEA in the germline V gene.

The J gene is TRBJ2-5, the V gene TRBV7-2; maybe TRBD1 (6 bases). Germline CDR1 is SGHTA and CDR2 is FQGNSA. Trimming stripped 2 bases from V and 2 bases from J, with 12 bases between. CDR3 length: 15 amino acids. The CDR3 DNA reads TGTGCCAGCAGCTTAAATCGTGGACAGCAAGAGACCCAGTACTTC. Amino acids: CASSLNRGQQETQYF.

In the case of this clone: At one end, the junction sequence differs from germline, possibly due to a read error. The rearrangement links TRBV2 to TRBJ2-5; no clear D gene. The CDR3 totals 13 residues. CDR1 SNHLY and CDR2 FYNNEI come from the germline V gene. The CDR3 DNA sequence: TGTGCCAGCAAGCAGACGTATCAAGAGGCCCAGTACTTC. It codes for CASKQTYQEAQYF.

The chain employs TRBV2 and TRBJ2-5, with 7 bases identical to TRBD1. The trim removed 6 bases at V and 4 bases at J, leaving 5 bases unmatched. Germline CDR1 and CDR2: SNHLY and FYNNEI. CDR3 length equals 13 residues. The DNA for the CDR3 is TGTGCCAGCAGCCCTAACAGGGGAGAGACCCAGTACTTC. Translated, it gives CASSPNRGETQYF.

The chain carries TRBV6-1 and TRBJ1-2, with unresolved D. The V gene's germline CDR1 is MNHNS and CDR2 SASEGT. The V end was cut by 6 bases, the J end by 1 base, with 9 bases between. The CDR3 runs to 13 residues. As DNA, the CDR3 is TGTGCCAGCAGGGACGGGGTTAACTATGGCTACACCTTC. Protein: CASRDGVNYGYTF.

This clone was observed once. The chain joins TRBV11-2 to TRBJ1-1; D not resolved. Per the germline V gene, CDR1 is SGHAT and CDR2 is FQNNGV. Trimming stripped 0 bases from V and 8 bases from J, with 13 bases between. The CDR3 is made up of 14 amino acids. The CDR3 nucleotides read TGTGCCAGCAGCTTAGATCGGGCGGGCAGGGAAGCTTTCTTT. This encodes CASSLDRAGREAFF.

The CDR3 sequence: CASSLTTSEGRYV. The CDR3 DNA reads as TGTGCCAGCAGCCTTACGACTAGCGAGGGTCGGTACGTC. The chain joins TRBV9 to TRBJ2-7, with 8 bases lining up with TRBD2. The CDR3 contains 13 residues. From germline, CDR1 is SGDLS and CDR2 YYNGEE. V shed 4 bases and J 12 bases; nucleotides not matched to a gene: 12.

This chain joins TRBV5-1 and TRBJ2-3; 12 bases match TRBD2. The CDR3 has 16 residues. The V gene's germline CDR1 is SGHRS and CDR2 YFSETQ. Unmatched junction bases numbered 4, after V lost 0 bases and J lost 5 bases. CDR3: CASSLGLAGVRDTQYF. DNA of the CDR3: TGCGCCAGCAGCTTGGGACTAGCGGGAGTTAGAGATACGCAGTATTTT.

The V and J genes are TRBV27 and TRBJ1-1; D gene uncertain. The germline V and J ends were trimmed by 3 bases and 2 bases, with 13 bases remaining between them. Per germline, CDR1 MNHEY and CDR2 SMNVEV (reference sequence). The CDR3 contains 15 residues. The CDR3, as DNA: TGTGCCAGCAGTTTTTGGCAGGTGAGAAACACTGAAGCTTTCTTT. Amino acid sequence: CASSFWQVRNTEAFF.

The chain is built from TRBV5-6 and TRBJ1-1, with D possibly being TRBD1 (5 bases). Looked up from germline, CDR1 is SGHDT and CDR2 is YYEEEE. This CDR3 comprises 14 residues. V was pared by 4 bases and J by 1 base, with 11 bases between. The CDR3: CASSLRGQNTEAFF. The CDR3 bases are TGTGCCAGCAGCCTCCGAGGACAGAACACTGAAGCTTTCTTT.

This chain connects TRBV5-1 to TRBJ2-6, with TRBD2 matching 9 bases. Germline CDR1 is SGHRS and CDR2 is YFSETQ. The CDR3 runs 17 residues. Trimming took 1 base from V and 0 from J; bases not matched to a gene: 2. The CDR3 region is CASSLLAGNSGANVLTF. CDR3 coding DNA: TGCGCCAGCAGCTTGCTAGCGGGAAACTCTGGGGCCAACGTCCTGACTTTC.

This clone was seen just once. This chain joins TRBV7-9 and TRBJ2-7; possible D gene TRBD1, 6 bases. The germline CDR1 and CDR2 sequences are SEHNR and FQNEAQ (reference sequence). The V end was cut by 2 bases, the J end by 2 bases, with 16 bases between. The CDR3 spans 16 residues. The CDR3 protein is CASSLLGSEGAYEQYF. The CDR3 DNA follows: TGTGCCAGCAGCTTATTAGGTTCTGAGGGGGCCTACGAGCAGTACTTC.

The rearrangement uses TRBV6-1 and TRBJ2-4; tentative D call: TRBD1 (6 bases). The V end lost 10 bases, the J end lost 5 bases, and 12 bases lay between the germline ends. The CDR3 is made up of 12 amino acids. The germline gives CDR1 MNHNS, CDR2 SASEGT. CDR3 coding DNA: TGTGCCATCTCAAACAGGGAAAACATTCAGTACTTC. Translating gives CAISNRENIQYF.

The V gene is TRBV5-1, the J gene TRBJ2-7, with 8 bases that match TRBD2. Trimming at V came to 0 bases and at J to 7 bases, leaving 9 bases not matched to a gene. Germline loops: CDR1 SGHRS, CDR2 YFSETQ. The CDR3 is 15 amino acids. DNA of the CDR3: TGCGCCAGCAGCTTGGTGGCTAGCGGGTCCCCGGAGCAGTACTTC. This codes for CASSLVASGSPEQYF.

This chain links TRBV2 with TRBJ2-5; 7 bases fit TRBD1. Germline CDR1 and CDR2: SNHLY and FYNNEI. J was trimmed by 2 bases and V by 6 bases; bases with no gene match: 6. This CDR3 has 14 amino acids. The chain's CDR3 is CASRTGTEQETQYF. The DNA for the CDR3 is TGTGCCAGCAGAACCGGGACAGAACAAGAGACCCAGTACTTC.

V gene TRBV27 combines with J gene TRBJ2-7, with unresolved D. Germline V CDR1 and CDR2: MNHEY, SMNVEV (reference sequence). CDR3 length: 15 amino acids. Trimming cost V 4 bases and J 3 bases, with 16 bases left between them. CDR3 protein: CASSSIGLASYEQYV. DNA of the CDR3: TGTGCCAGCAGTTCAATAGGGCTGGCTAGCTACGAGCAGTACGTC.

This chain uses TRBV11-2 with TRBJ2-5, with 14 bases identical to TRBD2. Trimming removed 3 bases from V and 5 bases from J; junction bases left unmatched: 5. Germline lookup yields CDR1 SGHAT and CDR2 FQNNGV. The CDR3 has 16 residues. DNA for the CDR3: TGTGCCAGCAGCTTGCGGACTAGCGGGGGGAGGGAGACCCAGTACTTC. Translated, it gives CASSLRTSGGRETQYF. The full variable domain, in which reference TRBV11-2 and TRBJ2-5 provide the parts outside the CDR3, is EAGVAQSPRYKIIEKRQSVAFWCNPISGHATLYWYQQILGQGPKLLIQFQNNGVVDDSQLPKDRFSAERLKGVDSTLKIQPAKLEDSAVYLCASSLRTSGGRETQYFGPGTRLLVL.

CDR3 DNA: TGCGCCAGCAGCTTGGGGGGCCACGAGCAGTACTTC. Its protein is CASSLGGHEQYF. The V gene is TRBV5-1, the J gene TRBJ2-7; TRBD1 might be the D (5 bases). Germline CDR1 and CDR2: SGHRS and YFSETQ. This CDR3 has 12 residues. V was pared by 0 bases and J by 5 bases, with 6 bases between.

Only a few counts were recorded for this clone. The chain couples TRBV7-8 to TRBJ1-2; a weak D match, TRBD1 (5 bases). The CDR3 length is 16 residues. Trimming removed 1 base from V and 4 bases from J, with 16 bases in between. From germline, CDR1 is SGHVS and CDR2 FQNEAQ. The chain's CDR3 is CASSLVSGAGGYGYTF. The CDR3 DNA is TGTGCCAGCAGCTTAGTATCCGGGGCGGGAGGCTATGGCTACACCTTC. Supplemented by reference TRBV7-8 and TRBJ1-2, the full variable domain reads GAGVSQSPRYKVAKRGQDVALRCDPISGHVSLFWYQQALGQGPEFLTYFQNEAQLDKSGLPSDRFFAERPEGSVSTLKIQRTQQEDSAVYLCASSLVSGAGGYGYTFGSGTRLTVV.

This clone occurred a few times. The chain employs TRBV5-1 and TRBJ2-7, with D uncertain. This CDR3 is built from 15 residues. CDR1 and CDR2 (germline): SGHRS, YFSETQ. Trimming stripped 1 base from V and 0 bases from J, with 11 bases between. The CDR3 here is CASSLKLGNSYEQYF. Here the CDR3 DNA reads TGCGCCAGCAGCTTGAAGTTGGGCAACTCCTACGAGCAGTACTTC.

A single count supports this clone. This rearrangement joins TRBV2 to TRBJ2-7; D may be TRBD1 (6 bases). In germline, CDR1 is SNHLY, CDR2 FYNNEI. Trimming pared 2 bases from V and 2 bases from J, leaving 7 bases between. CDR3 size: 13 residues. The CDR3 coding sequence is TGTGCCAGCAGTGAACACAGGGCCTACGAGCAGTACTTC. Translation gives CASSEHRAYEQYF.

This clone was detected only once. This chain joins TRBV30 and TRBJ2-3; TRBD1 might be the D (5 bases). CDR3 length: 14 residues. In germline, CDR1 is GTSNPN, CDR2 SVGIG (reference sequence). With 2 bases removed from V and 0 bases from J, the gap between germline ends came to 9 bases. The CDR3 reads CAWSKGPSTDTQYF. Here the CDR3 DNA reads TGTGCCTGGAGTAAGGGGCCCAGCACAGATACGCAGTATTTT.

The chain carries TRBV27 and TRBJ2-7; a possible D gene is TRBD1 (5 bases). V dropped 0 bases and J dropped 6 bases, with 9 bases sitting between them. Germline lookup yields CDR1 MNHEY and CDR2 SMNVEV (reference sequence). The CDR3 is 13 residues long. The CDR3 region has the DNA TGTGCCAGCAGTTTATCAGGTAGGGGCGAGCAGTACGTC. It translates to CASSLSGRGEQYV.

The V call is TRBV5-1, the J call TRBJ1-5; D gene unclear. The CDR3 is made up of 13 amino acids. With 5 bases removed from V and 6 bases from J, the gap between germline ends came to 12 bases. CDR1 SGHRS and CDR2 YFSETQ come from the germline V gene. The CDR3 DNA sequence: TGCGCCAGCAGACTGGAGGAGGGTCAGCCCCAGCATTTT. Amino acid sequence: CASRLEEGQPQHF. The full variable domain, with the rest looked up from reference TRBV5-1 and TRBJ1-5, is KAGVTQTPRYLIKTRGQQVTLSCSPISGHRSVSWYQQTPGQGLQFLFEYFSETQRNKGNFPGRFSGRQFSNSRSEMNVSTLELGDSALYLCASRLEEGQPQHFGDGTRLSIL.